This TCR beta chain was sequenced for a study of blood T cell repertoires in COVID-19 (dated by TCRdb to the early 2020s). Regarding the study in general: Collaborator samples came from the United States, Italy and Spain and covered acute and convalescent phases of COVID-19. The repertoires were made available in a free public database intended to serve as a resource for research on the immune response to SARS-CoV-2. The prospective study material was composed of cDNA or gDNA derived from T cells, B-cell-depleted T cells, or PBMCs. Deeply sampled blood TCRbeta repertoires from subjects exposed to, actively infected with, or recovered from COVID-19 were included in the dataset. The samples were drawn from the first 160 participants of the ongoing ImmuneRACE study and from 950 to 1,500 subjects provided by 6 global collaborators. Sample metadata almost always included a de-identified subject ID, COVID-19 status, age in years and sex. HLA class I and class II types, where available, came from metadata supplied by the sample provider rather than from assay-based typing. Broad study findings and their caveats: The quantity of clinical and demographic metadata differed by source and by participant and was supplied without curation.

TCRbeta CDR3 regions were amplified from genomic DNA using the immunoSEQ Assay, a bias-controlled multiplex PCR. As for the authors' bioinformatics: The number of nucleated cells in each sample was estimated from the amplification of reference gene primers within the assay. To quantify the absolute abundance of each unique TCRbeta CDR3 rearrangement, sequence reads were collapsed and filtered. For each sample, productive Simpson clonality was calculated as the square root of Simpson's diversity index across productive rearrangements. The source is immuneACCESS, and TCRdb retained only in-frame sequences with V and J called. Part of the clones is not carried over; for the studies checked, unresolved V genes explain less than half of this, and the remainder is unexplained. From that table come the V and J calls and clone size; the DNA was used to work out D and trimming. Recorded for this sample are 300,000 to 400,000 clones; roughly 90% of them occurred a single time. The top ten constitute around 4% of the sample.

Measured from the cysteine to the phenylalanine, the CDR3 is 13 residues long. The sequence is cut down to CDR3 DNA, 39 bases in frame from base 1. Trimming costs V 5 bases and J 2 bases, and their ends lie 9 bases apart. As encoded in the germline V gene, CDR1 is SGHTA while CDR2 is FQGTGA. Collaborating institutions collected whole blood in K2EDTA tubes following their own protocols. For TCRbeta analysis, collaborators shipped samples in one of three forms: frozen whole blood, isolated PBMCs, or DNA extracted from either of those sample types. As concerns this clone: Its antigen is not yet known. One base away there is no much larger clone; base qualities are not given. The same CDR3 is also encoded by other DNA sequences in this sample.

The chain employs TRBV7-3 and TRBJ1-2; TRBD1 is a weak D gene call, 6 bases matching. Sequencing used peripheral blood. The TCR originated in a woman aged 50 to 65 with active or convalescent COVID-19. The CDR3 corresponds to CASSPDRNYGYTF. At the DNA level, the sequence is TGTGCCAGCAGCCCGGACAGAAACTATGGCTACACCTTC.